This T cell receptor beta chain is drawn from a study of blood T cell repertoires in COVID-19. Study context: Sources were T cells, B-cell-depleted T cells, or PBMCs; the material itself was cDNA or gDNA.

In germline, CDR1 is MNHEY, CDR2 SVGAGI. The CDR3 length is 14 residues. Trimming cost V 2 bases and J 3 bases; bases outside gene matches: 4. In the original workflow: Cell counts per sample came from amplifying reference gene primers. The method was immunoSEQ multiplex PCR; TCRdb's version includes in-frame clones alone and lacks a portion of them. That table furnishes V, J and clone size, whereas the DNA furnished D and trimming. The sample lists 110,000 or so clones, more than 60% seen once, with about 2.3% in the top ten. The sequencing sample was made of peripheral blood. This rearrangement joins TRBV6-5 to TRBJ2-7, with TRBD1 matching over 7 bases. This sequence originates from a man in his fifties with acute or convalescent COVID-19. CDR3 loop: CASSYRGRDYEQYF. CDR3 DNA: TGTGCCAGCAGTTACAGGGGGCGAGACTACGAGCAGTACTTC.